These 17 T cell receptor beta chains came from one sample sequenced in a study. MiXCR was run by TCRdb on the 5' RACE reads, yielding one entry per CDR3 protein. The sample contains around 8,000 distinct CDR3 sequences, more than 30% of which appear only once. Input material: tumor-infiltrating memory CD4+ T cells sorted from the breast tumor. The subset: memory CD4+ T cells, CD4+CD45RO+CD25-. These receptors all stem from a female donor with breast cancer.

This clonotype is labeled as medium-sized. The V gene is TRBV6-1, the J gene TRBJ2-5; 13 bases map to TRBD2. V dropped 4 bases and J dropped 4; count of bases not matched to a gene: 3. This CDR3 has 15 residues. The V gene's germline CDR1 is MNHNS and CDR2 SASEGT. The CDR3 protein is CASSALAGGTETQYF. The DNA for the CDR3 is TGTGCCAGCAGTGCACTAGCGGGGGGGACAGAGACCCAGTACTTC.

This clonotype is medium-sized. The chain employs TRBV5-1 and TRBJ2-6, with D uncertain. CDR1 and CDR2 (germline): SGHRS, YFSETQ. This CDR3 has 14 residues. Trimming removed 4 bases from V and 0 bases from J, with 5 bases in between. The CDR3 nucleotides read TGCGCCAGCAGCGGAGCCTCTGGGGCCAACGTCCTGACTTTC. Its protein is CASSGASGANVLTF.

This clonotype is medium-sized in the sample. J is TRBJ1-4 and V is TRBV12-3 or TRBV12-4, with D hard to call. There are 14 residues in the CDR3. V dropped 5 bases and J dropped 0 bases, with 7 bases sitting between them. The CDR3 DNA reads TGTGCCAGCAGTCTACCAGCAACTAATGAAAAACTGTTTTTT. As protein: CASSLPATNEKLFF.

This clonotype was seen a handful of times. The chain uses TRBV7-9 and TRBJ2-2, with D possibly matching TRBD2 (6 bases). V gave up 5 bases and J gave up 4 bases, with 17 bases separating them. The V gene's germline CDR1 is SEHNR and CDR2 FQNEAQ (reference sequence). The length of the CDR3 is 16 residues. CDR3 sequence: CASSPDRLDSTGELFF. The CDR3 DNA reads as TGTGCCAGCAGCCCCGACCGACTAGACTCCACCGGGGAGCTGTTTTTT.

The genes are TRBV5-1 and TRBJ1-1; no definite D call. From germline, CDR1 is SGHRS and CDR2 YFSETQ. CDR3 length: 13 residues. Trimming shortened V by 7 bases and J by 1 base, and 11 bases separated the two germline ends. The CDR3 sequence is CASQPRENTEAFF. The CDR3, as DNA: TGCGCCAGCCAACCAAGGGAGAACACTGAAGCTTTCTTT. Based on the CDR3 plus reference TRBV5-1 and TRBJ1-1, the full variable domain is KAGVTQTPRYLIKTRGQQVTLSCSPISGHRSVSWYQQTPGQGLQFLFEYFSETQRNKGNFPGRFSGRQFSNSRSEMNVSTLELGDSALYLCASQPRENTEAFFGQGTRLTVV.

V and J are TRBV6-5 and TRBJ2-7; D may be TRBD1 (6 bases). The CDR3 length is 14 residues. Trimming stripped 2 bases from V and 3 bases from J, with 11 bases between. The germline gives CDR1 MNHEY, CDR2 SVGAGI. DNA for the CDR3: TGTGCCAGCAGTTACATCCCAGGGGACTACGAGCAGTACTTC. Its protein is CASSYIPGDYEQYF.

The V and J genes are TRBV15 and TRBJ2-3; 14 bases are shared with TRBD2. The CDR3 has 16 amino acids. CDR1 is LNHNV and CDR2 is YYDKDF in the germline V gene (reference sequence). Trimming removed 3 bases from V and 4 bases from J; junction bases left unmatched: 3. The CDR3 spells CATSSGTSGRADTQYF. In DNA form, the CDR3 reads TGTGCCACCAGCAGCGGGACTAGCGGGAGAGCAGATACGCAGTATTTT.

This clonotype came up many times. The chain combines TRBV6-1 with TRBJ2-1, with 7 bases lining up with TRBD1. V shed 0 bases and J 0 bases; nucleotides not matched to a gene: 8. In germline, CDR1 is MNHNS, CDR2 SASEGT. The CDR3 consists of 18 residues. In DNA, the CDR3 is TGTGCCAGCAGTGAAGCAGCCCCGGGACAGAGCTCCTACAATGAGCAGTTCTTC. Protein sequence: CASSEAAPGQSSYNEQFF.

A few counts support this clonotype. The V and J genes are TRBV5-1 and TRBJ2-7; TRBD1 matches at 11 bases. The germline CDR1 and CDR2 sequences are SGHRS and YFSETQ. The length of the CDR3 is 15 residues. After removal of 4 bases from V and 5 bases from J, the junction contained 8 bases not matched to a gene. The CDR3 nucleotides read TGCGCCAGCAGCAAAGGACAGGGGGCTTTCGACGAGCAGTACTTC. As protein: CASSKGQGAFDEQYF.

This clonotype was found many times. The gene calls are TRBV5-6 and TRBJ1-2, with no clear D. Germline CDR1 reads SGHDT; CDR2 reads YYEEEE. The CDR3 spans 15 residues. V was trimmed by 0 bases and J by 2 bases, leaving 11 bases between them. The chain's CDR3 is CASSLAPGTNYGYTF. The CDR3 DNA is TGTGCCAGCAGCTTGGCCCCAGGAACAAACTATGGCTACACCTTC.

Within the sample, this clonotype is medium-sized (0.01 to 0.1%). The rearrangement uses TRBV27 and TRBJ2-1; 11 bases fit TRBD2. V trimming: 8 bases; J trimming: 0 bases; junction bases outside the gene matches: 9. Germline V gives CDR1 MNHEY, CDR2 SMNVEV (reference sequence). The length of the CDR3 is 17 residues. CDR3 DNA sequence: TGTGCCAGCTCGGGACTAGCGGAGGCCGTCTCCTACAATGAGCAGTTCTTC. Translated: CASSGLAEAVSYNEQFF.

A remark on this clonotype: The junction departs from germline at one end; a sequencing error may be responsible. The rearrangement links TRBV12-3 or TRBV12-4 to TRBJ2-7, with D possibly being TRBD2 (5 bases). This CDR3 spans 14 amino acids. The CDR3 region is CTSSGEGDLAEQYF. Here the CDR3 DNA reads TGTACCAGCAGTGGTGAGGGAGATCTAGCCGAGCAGTACTTC.

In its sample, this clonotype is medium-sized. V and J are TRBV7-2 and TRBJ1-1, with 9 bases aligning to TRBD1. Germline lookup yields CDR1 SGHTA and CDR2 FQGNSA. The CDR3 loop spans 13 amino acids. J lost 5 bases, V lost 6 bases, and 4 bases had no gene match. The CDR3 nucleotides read TGTGCCAGCAGAACACAGGGGGCGACTGAAGCTTTCTTT. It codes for CASRTQGATEAFF.

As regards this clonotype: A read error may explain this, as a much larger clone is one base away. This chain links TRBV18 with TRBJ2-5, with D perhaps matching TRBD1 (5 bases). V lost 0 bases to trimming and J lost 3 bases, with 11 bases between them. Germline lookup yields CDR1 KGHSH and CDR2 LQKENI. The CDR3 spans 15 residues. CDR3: CASSPPTALKETQYF. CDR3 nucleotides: TGTGCCAGCTCACCACCGACAGCGCTCAAAGAGACCCAGTACTTC.

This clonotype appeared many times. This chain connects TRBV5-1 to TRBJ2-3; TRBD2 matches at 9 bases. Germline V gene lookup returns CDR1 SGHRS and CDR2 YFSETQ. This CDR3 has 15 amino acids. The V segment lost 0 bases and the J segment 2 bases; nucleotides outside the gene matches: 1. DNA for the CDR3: TGCGCCAGCAGCTTGGCTAGCGGGGTCACAGATACGCAGTATTTT. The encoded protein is CASSLASGVTDTQYF.

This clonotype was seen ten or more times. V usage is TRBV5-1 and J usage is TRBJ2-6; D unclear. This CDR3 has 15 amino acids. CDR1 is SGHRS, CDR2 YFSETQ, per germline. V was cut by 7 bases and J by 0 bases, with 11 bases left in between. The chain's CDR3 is CASSILSSGANVLTF. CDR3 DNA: TGCGCCAGCTCGATACTAAGCTCTGGGGCCAACGTCCTGACTTTC.

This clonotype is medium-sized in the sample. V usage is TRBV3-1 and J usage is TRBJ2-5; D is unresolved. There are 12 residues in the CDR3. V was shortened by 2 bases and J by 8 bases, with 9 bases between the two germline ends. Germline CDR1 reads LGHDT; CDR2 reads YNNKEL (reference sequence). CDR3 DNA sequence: TGTGCCAGCAGCCAAATCAGAGGTACCCAGTACTTC. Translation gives CASSQIRGTQYF.